This entry describes one T cell receptor (beta chain). Its antigen is unknown. Cells were stimulated nonspecifically with anti-CD3/anti-CD28 magnetic beads. Sorting of responding CD4+ T cells relied on upregulated CD40 ligand together with CD69. Before stimulation, PBMCs underwent CD8+ T cell depletion. Trimming shortened V by 3 bases and J by 6 bases, and 10 bases separated the two germline ends. CDR3 length: 13 amino acids. Looked up from germline, CDR1 is LNHNV and CDR2 is YYDKDF (reference sequence). The sample is drawn from a study of persistence of HIV-infected CD4 T cells. Study results and caveats: TCR oligoclonality correlated with proviral oligoclonality in the same sorted populations. Antigen-responding cells were enriched for degenerate expanded CDR3beta sequences.

Sequencing used immunoSEQ version 4 in survey mode. Generated by immunoSEQ multiplex PCR, the TCRdb table keeps only in-frame clones and is missing some. The table shows tens of thousands of clones, with around 90% occurring only once. The chain employs TRBV15 and TRBJ2-3; possible D gene TRBD2, 5 bases. The specimen was CD4+ T cells sorted from PBMCs after roughly 18-hour stimulation, collected from a patient who received antiretroviral therapy. The clonotype originates from an adult woman with HIV who was CMV-seropositive. CDR3 loop: CATSRRVRDTQYF. In nucleotides, the CDR3 is TGTGCCACCAGCAGGCGGGTCAGGGATACGCAGTATTTT.